This T cell receptor beta chain was captured in a study of blood T cell repertoires in COVID-19 (dated by TCRdb to between 2020 and 2021). Regarding the complete study: Samples covering the acute and convalescent phases of COVID-19 were provided by collaborators in the United States, Italy and Spain. The prospective study material was composed of cDNA or gDNA derived from T cells, B-cell-depleted T cells, or PBMCs. The dataset comprised deeply sampled blood TCRbeta repertoires from subjects exposed to, actively infected with, or recovered from COVID-19. A freely available public database, intended as a resource for researchers studying the immune response to SARS-CoV-2, is where the repertoires were released. Samples were obtained from the ongoing ImmuneRACE study (first 160 participants) and from 950 to 1,500 subjects provided by 6 global collaborators. The sample metadata nearly always contained a de-identified subject ID, COVID-19 status, age in years and sex. Where available, HLA class I and class II types were taken from metadata supplied by the sample provider and were not determined by assay-based typing. The paper's findings and limits, for the study overall: How much clinical and demographic metadata was included differed by source and by participant, and the metadata was provided uncurated.

On this clone: Its antigen has not been determined. Per-nucleotide qualities are absent, and no much larger clonotype sits a single base away.

After removal of 5 bases from V and 7 bases from J, the junction retains 7 bases not matched to a gene. From the germline V gene, CDR1 is SGHTA and CDR2 is FQGNSA. Its CDR3 holds 14 amino acids, cysteine through phenylalanine. Only CDR3 DNA remains: 42 bases, in frame from the first base. Each collaborating institution followed its own protocols to collect whole blood in K2EDTA tubes. For TCRbeta analysis, collaborator samples were shipped as frozen whole blood, as isolated PBMCs, or as DNA extracted from either sample type. TCRbeta CDR3 regions were amplified from genomic DNA using the immunoSEQ Assay, a bias-controlled multiplex PCR. As for the authors' bioinformatics: Within the assay, amplification of reference gene primers was used to estimate how many nucleated cells each sample contained. Sequence reads were collapsed and filtered to measure the absolute abundance of every unique TCRbeta CDR3 rearrangement. Productive Simpson clonality was computed per sample as the square root of Simpson's diversity index over productive rearrangements. As stored in TCRdb, this immuneACCESS dataset retains in-frame rearrangements with V and J assigned. A fraction of the clones does not appear; measured against another copy, unresolved V genes explain less than half of the discrepancy, and the remainder lacks a known reason. The V and J calls and clone size come from that table; D and trimming were worked out from the DNA. This sample lists fewer than 250,000 clones; around 80% were detected once. 7.5% to 9% of the sample comes from the top ten.

The TCR comes from a woman aged 50 to 60 with acute or convalescent COVID-19. The V and J segments used are TRBV7-2 and TRBJ1-2, and TRBD1 aligns with 10 junction nucleotides. Material for sequencing was peripheral blood. CDR3 protein: CASSPRDRGFGYTF. The bases are TGTGCCAGCAGCCCTAGGGACAGGGGTTTTGGCTACACCTTC. The variable domain in full, with residues beyond the CDR3 obtained from the reference TRBV7-2 and TRBJ1-2 genes, is GAGVSQSPSNKVTEKGKDVELRCDPISGHTALYWYRQSLGQGLEFLIYFQGNSAPDKSGLPSDRFSAERTGGSVSTLTIQRTQQEDSAVYLCASSPRDRGFGYTFGSGTRLTVV.